Each of the 9 T cell receptor beta chains below was sequenced from the same sample in a study of OX40 agonist ivuxolimab in advanced cancers. Repertoires were generated with immunoSEQ multiplex PCR, while TCRdb's copy carries only in-frame clones and drops some. The sample includes 67,000 or so clones, over 85% of them seen just once. This specimen was CD4+ or CD8+ T cells sorted from blood, taken in a trial of the OX40 agonist ivuxolimab. The source of these receptors is an adult with an advanced solid tumor such as melanoma, head and neck, liver or kidney cancer.

The chain links TRBV5-1 to TRBJ2-5; TRBD1 aligns across 9 bases. Trimming removed 4 bases from V and 5 bases from J; junction bases left unmatched: 9. Per germline, CDR1 SGHRS and CDR2 YFSETQ. The CDR3 is made up of 15 amino acids. The CDR3 is CASSGGTGREETQYF. DNA for the CDR3: TGCGCCAGCAGCGGGGGGACAGGGAGGGAGGAGACCCAGTACTTC. The complete variable domain, with remaining parts taken from reference TRBV5-1 and TRBJ2-5, reads KAGVTQTPRYLIKTRGQQVTLSCSPISGHRSVSWYQQTPGQGLQFLFEYFSETQRNKGNFPGRFSGRQFSNSRSEMNVSTLELGDSALYLCASSGGTGREETQYFGPGTRLLVL.

The chain joins TRBV5-1 to TRBJ2-3; D is possibly TRBD1 or TRBD2 (5 bases each). CDR1 is SGHRS, CDR2 YFSETQ, per germline. With 5 bases removed from V and 0 bases from J, the gap between germline ends came to 13 bases. This CDR3 has 15 residues. The CDR3 region has the DNA TGCGCCAGCAGTAACGGGGCGTATAGCACAGATACGCAGTATTTT. It yields the protein CASSNGAYSTDTQYF.

The chain has TRBV6-1 and TRBJ2-1; perhaps TRBD2 as D (6 bases). V was cut by 6 bases and J by 6 bases, with 12 bases left in between. Germline values: CDR1 MNHNS, CDR2 SASEGT. The CDR3 covers 13 residues. CDR3 in amino acids: CASSASRGNEQFF. In DNA form, the CDR3 reads TGTGCCAGCAGCGCCTCGCGGGGCAATGAGCAGTTCTTC.

The rearrangement uses TRBV30 and TRBJ1-5; no definite D call. From germline, CDR1 is GTSNPN and CDR2 SVGIG (reference sequence). The V end lost 0 bases, the J end lost 5 bases, and 11 bases lay between the germline ends. The CDR3 contains 14 residues. The CDR3 loop reads CAWSVGTAYQPQHF. The CDR3 region has the DNA TGTGCCTGGAGTGTAGGTACCGCTTATCAGCCCCAGCATTTT.

This sequence joins TRBV6-1 and TRBJ1-4, with 7 nucleotides matching TRBD1. Germline V CDR1 and CDR2: MNHNS, SASEGT. CDR3 length: 14 amino acids. V lost 10 bases and J lost 1; bases outside the gene matches: 6. The CDR3 sequence is CATRRGRTNEKLFF. Written as DNA, the CDR3 is TGTGCCACTCGGAGGGGGCGAACTAATGAAAAACTGTTTTTT.

J is TRBJ2-7 and V is TRBV6-4; 7 bases align to TRBD1. This CDR3 region has 17 residues. The V gene's germline CDR1 is MRHNA and CDR2 SNTAGT. Unmatched junction bases numbered 15, after V lost 2 bases and J lost 5 bases. CDR3 sequence (DNA): TGTGCCAGCAGTGACAGCCGACAGGGCCCTCTCACACACGAGCAGTACTTC. Translating gives CASSDSRQGPLTHEQYF.

The J gene is TRBJ1-4, the V gene TRBV18, with a possible D match to TRBD1 (5 bases). V gave up 3 bases and J gave up 0 bases, with 11 bases separating them. This CDR3 region has 16 residues. The V gene's germline CDR1 is KGHSH and CDR2 LQKENI. CDR3 sequence reads: CASSPGTPATNEKLFF. The CDR3 DNA sequence: TGTGCCAGCTCACCGGGGACCCCTGCAACTAATGAAAAACTGTTTTTT.

This clone has only one observation. CDR3 bases: TGTGCCAGCAGGACAGGGGTAGCCTCCTACGAGCAGTACTTC. It specifies CASRTGVASYEQYF. The chain carries TRBV6-5 and TRBJ2-7; 8 bases match TRBD1. V gave up 6 bases and J gave up 0 bases; unmatched junction bases: 4. The germline CDR1 and CDR2 sequences are MNHEY and SVGAGI. This CDR3 is 14 amino acids long.

The sample holds a few counts of this clone. V gene TRBV6-1 combines with J gene TRBJ1-5; D not certain. CDR1 is MNHNS and CDR2 is SASEGT in the germline V gene. V shed 6 bases and J shed 4 bases, with 10 bases lying between them. CDR3 length: 13 residues. The DNA for the CDR3 is TGTGCCAGCAGCGAGACCAGAAATCAGCCCCAGCATTTT. Its translation is CASSETRNQPQHF.